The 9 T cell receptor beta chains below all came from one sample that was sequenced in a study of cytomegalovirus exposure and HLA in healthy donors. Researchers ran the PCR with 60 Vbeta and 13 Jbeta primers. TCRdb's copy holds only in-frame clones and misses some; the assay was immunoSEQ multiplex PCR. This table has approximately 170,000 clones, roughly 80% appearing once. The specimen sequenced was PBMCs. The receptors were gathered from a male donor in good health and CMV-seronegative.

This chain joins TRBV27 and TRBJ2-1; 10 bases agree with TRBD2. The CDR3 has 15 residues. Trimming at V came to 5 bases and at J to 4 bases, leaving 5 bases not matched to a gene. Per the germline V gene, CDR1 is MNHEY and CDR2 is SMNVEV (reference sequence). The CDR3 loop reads CASSTLAGAYNEQFF. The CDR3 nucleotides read TGTGCCAGCAGTACCCTAGCGGGAGCTTACAATGAGCAGTTCTTC.

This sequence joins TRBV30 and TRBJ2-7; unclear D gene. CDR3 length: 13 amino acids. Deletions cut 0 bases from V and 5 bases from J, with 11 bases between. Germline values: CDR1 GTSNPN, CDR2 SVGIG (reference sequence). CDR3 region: CAWSVLPRDEQYF. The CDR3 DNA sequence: TGTGCCTGGAGTGTACTTCCGCGAGACGAGCAGTACTTC.

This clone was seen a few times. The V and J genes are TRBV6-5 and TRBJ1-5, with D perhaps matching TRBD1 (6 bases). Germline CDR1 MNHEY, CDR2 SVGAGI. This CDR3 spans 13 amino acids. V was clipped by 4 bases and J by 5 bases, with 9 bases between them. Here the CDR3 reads CASSLQGYQPQHF. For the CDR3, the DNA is TGTGCCAGCAGTTTACAGGGTTATCAGCCCCAGCATTTT.

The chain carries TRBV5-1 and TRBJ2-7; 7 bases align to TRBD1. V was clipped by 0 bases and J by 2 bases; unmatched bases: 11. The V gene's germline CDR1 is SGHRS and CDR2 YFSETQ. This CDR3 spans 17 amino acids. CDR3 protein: CASSLGDDRAVAYEQYF. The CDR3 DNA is TGCGCCAGCAGCTTGGGAGACGACAGGGCAGTGGCCTACGAGCAGTACTTC.

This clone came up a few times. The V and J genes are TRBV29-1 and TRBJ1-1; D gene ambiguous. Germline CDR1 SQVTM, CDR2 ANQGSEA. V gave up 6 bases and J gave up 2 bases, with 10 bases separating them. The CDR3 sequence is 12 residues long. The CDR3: CSVSQANTEAFF. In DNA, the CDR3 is TGCAGCGTCTCGCAGGCCAACACTGAAGCTTTCTTT.

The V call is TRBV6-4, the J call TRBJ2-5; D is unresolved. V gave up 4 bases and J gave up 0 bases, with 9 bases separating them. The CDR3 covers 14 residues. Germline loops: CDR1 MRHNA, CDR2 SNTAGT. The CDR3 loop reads CASSAQTYQETQYF. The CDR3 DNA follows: TGTGCCAGCAGTGCACAGACGTACCAAGAGACCCAGTACTTC.

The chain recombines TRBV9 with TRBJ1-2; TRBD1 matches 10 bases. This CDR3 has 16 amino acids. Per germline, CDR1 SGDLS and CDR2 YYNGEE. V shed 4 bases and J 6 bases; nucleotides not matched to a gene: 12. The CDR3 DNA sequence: TGTGCCAGCAGCCCACACACAGGACAGGGGGTTGATGGCTACACCTTC. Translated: CASSPHTGQGVDGYTF.

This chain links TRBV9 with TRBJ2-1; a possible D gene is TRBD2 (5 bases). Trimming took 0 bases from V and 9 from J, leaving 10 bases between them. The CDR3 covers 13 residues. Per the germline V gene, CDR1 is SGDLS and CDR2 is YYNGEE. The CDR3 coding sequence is TGTGCCAGCAGCGTAGCTGTTGGAGGTGAGCAGTTCTTC. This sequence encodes CASSVAVGGEQFF.

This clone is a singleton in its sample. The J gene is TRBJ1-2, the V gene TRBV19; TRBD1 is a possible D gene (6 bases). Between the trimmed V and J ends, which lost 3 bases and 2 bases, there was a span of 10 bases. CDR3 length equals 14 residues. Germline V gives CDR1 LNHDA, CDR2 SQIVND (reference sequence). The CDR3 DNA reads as TGTGCCAGTAGTATTGGGGGCACAAACTATGGCTACACCTTC. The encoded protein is CASSIGGTNYGYTF. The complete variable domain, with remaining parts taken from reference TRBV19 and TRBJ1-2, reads DGGITQSPKYLFRKEGQNVTLSCEQNLNHDAMYWYRQDPGQGLRLIYYSQIVNDFQKGDIAEGYSVSREKKESFPLTVTSAQKNPTAFYLCASSIGGTNYGYTFGSGTRLTVV.